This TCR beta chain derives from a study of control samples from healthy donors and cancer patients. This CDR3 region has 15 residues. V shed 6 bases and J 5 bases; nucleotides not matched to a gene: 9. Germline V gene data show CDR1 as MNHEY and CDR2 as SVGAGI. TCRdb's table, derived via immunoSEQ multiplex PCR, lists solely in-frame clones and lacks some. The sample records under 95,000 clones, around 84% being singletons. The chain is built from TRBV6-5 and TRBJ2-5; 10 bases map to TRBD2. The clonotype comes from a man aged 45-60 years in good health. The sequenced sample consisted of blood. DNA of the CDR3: TGTGCCAGCAGCTTAAGCGGGAGGGCCGGGGAGACCCAGTACTTC. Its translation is CASSLSGRAGETQYF.